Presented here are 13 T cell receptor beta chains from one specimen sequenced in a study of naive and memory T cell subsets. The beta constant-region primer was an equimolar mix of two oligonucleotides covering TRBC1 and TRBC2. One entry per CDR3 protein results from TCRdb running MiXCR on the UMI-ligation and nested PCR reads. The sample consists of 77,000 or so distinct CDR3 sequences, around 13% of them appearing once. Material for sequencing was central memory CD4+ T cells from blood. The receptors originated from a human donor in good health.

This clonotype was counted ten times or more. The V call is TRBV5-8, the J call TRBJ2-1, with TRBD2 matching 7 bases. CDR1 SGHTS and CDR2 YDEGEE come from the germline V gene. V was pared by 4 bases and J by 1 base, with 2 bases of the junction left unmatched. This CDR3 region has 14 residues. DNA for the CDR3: TGTGCCAGCAGCATCGGGGGGTCCTACAATGAGCAGTTCTTC. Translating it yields CASSIGGSYNEQFF.

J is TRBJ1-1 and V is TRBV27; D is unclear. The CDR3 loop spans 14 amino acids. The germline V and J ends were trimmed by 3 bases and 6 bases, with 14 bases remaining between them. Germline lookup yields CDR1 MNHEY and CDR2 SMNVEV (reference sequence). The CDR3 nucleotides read TGTGCCAGCAGTTTGCGCAGGAGGGAATCTGAAGCTTTCTTT. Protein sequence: CASSLRRRESEAFF.

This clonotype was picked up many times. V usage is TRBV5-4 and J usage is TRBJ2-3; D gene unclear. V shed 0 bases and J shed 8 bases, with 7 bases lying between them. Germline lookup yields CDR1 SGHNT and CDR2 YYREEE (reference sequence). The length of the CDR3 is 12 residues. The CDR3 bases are TGTGCCAGCAGCTTGGTCCCCGGTACGCAGTATTTT. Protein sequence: CASSLVPGTQYF.

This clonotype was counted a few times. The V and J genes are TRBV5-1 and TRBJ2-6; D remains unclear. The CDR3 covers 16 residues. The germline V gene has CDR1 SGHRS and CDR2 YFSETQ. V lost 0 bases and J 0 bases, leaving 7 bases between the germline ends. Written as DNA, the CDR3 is TGCGCCAGCAGCTTGGGGGCCGGCTCTGGGGCCAACGTCCTGACTTTC. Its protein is CASSLGAGSGANVLTF.

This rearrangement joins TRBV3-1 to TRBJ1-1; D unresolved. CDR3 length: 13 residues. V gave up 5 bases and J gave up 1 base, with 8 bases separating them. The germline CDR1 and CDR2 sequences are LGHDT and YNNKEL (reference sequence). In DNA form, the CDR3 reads TGTGCCAGCAGCAGAGACGGGAACACTGAAGCTTTCTTT. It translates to CASSRDGNTEAFF.

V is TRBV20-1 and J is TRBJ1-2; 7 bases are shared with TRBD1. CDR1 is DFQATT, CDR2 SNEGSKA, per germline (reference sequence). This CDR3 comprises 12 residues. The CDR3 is CAKKGADYGYTF. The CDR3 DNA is TGCGCGAAAAAGGGGGCGGACTATGGCTACACCTTC.

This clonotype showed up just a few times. As DNA, the CDR3 is TGTGCCAGCAGTTTAAACGGGGAGTATGGCTACACCTTC. This gives the protein CASSLNGEYGYTF. V is TRBV12-3 or TRBV12-4 and J is TRBJ1-2; D gene uncertain. Trimming cost V 2 bases and J 5 bases, with 9 bases left between them. The CDR3 is made up of 13 amino acids.

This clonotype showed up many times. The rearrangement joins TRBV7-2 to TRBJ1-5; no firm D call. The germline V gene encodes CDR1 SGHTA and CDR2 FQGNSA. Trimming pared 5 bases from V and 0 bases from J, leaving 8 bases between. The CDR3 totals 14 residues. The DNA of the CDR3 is TGTGCCAGCAGCCTCGATTATAGCAATCAGCCCCAGCATTTT. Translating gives CASSLDYSNQPQHF.

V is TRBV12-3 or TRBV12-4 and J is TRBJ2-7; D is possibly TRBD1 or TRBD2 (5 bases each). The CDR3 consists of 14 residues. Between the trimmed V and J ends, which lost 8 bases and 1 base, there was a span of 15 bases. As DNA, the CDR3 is TGTGCCAGCTCCCCCGGGACCCTGTCCTACGAGCAGTACTTC. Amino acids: CASSPGTLSYEQYF.

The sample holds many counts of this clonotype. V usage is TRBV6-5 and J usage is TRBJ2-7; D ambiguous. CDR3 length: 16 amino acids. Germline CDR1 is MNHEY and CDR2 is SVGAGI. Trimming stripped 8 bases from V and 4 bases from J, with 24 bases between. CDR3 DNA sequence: TGTGCCAGCTCCTTGACGTCGGTCCGGGTTCCTTACGAGCAGTACTTC. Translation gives CASSLTSVRVPYEQYF.

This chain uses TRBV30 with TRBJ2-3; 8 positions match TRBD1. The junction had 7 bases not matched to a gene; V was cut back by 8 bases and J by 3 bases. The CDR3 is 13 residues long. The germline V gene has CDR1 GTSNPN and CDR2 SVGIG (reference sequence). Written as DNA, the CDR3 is TGTGCCAGAACAGGGGGTACGACAGATACGCAGTATTTT. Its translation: CARTGGTTDTQYF. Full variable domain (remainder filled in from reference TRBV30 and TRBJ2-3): SQTIHQWPATLVQPVGSPLSLECTVEGTSNPNLYWYRQAAGRGLQLLFYSVGIGQISSEVPQNLSASRPQDRQFILSSKKLLLSDSGFYLCARTGGTTDTQYFGPGTRLTVL.

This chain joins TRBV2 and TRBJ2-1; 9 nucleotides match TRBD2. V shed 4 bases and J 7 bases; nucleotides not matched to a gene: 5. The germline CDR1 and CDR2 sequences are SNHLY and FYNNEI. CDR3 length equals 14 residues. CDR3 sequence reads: CASSGLAERNEQFF. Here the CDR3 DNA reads TGTGCCAGCAGTGGACTAGCGGAGAGGAATGAGCAGTTCTTC. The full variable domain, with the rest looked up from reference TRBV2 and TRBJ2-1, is EPEVTQTPSHQVTQMGQEVILRCVPISNHLYFYWYRQILGQKVEFLVSFYNNEISEKSEIFDDQFSVERPDGSNFTLKIRSTKLEDSAMYFCASSGLAERNEQFFGPGTRLTVL.

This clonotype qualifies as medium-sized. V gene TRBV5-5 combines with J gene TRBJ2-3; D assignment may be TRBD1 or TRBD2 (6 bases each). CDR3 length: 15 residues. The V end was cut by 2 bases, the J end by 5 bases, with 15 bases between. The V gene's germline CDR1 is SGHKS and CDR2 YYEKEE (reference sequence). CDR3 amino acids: CASSLGGGFRDTQYF. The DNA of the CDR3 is TGTGCCAGCAGCTTAGGGGGAGGATTCAGAGATACGCAGTATTTT.